The 8 T cell receptor beta chains reported below all come from one sample, sequenced in a study of tissue T cells after allogeneic stem cell transplantation. Sample time point: mouse harvest day 7 after allogeneic transplant. The graft held 10^6 splenic CD5+ T cells and 10^7 T-cell-depleted bone marrow cells. TCRdb keeps only in-frame clones here, not all; method: immunoSEQ multiplex PCR. The repertoire holds around 5,000 clones, with about 50% as singletons. Sequencing input: skin. Source of these receptors: a female BALB/c mouse given C57BL/6 T cells with graft-versus-host disease after an allogeneic hematopoietic cell transplant.

Details on this clone: Gene names follow the mouse nomenclature. The read ends 1 residue before the CDR3 terminus; that terminus is restored from the germline J gene. This rearrangement joins TRBV26 to TRBJ2-4; TRBD1 matches at 9 bases. J was trimmed by 0 bases and V by 7 bases; bases with no gene match: 5. This CDR3 has 15 amino acids. The germline gives CDR1 KGHPV, CDR2 FQNQEV (reference sequence). CDR3 bases read: TGTGCCAGCAAGGGGACAGGGACTAGTCAAAACACCTTGTAC. This sequence encodes CASKGTGTSQNTLY. The entire CDR3 reads CASKGTGTSQNTLYF.

This clone is a singleton in its sample. Each gene name is a mouse one. Incomplete CDR3 DNA: TGTGCCAGCAGACGTGACAGGGAGTTCTATGAACAGTAC. This codes for CASRRDREFYEQY. The CDR3 in full is CASRRDREFYEQYF. The chain is built from TRBV24 and TRBJ2-7; 7 nucleotides agree with TRBD1. Read sequence stops 1 residue before the CDR3 end, and the germline J gene provides the missing end. V lost 6 bases and J lost 3; bases outside the gene matches: 8. Germline V gene lookup returns CDR1 KGHTA and CDR2 FRNEEI. The CDR3 sequence is 14 residues long.

This clone is labeled as medium-sized. Mouse germline and gene names are used. The DNA ends 1 residue before the CDR3 does, and the rest of the CDR3 is filled in from the germline J gene. V gene TRBV15 combines with J gene TRBJ2-7, with 9 bases identical to TRBD2. With V trimmed by 3 bases and J by 6 bases, 6 bases remained unmatched. The CDR3 totals 14 residues. Germline assignment: CDR1 SGHND and CDR2 FRSKSL. The CDR3 DNA, read in part, is TGTGCCAGCAGTTTCAAGACTGGGGGTCTTGAACAGTAC. Translation gives CASSFKTGGLEQY. From start to end, the CDR3 is CASSFKTGGLEQYF.

About this clone itself: Genes here carry mouse names. With the read ending 1 residue before the CDR3 end, the germline J gene is used to fill in that end. This chain joins TRBV12-2 and TRBJ2-4; 11 nucleotides align to TRBD2. Looked up from germline, CDR1 is SGHLS and CDR2 is HYDKME. Losses at the gene ends were 3 bases for V and 3 bases for J; bases not matched to a gene: 7. The CDR3 has 16 amino acids. The covered CDR3 bases are TGTGCCAGCTCTTCCGGGACTGGGGGTCTCCAAAACACCTTGTAC. It yields the protein CASSSGTGGLQNTLY. The full CDR3 sequence reads CASSSGTGGLQNTLYF.

Turning to this clone: Gene labels here are mouse ones. The missing CDR3 end, 1 residue past where the read stops, is filled in from the germline J gene. This sequence joins TRBV3 and TRBJ1-6; tentative D call: TRBD1 (6 bases). TRBJ1-6 is given ORF status, its function remaining uncertain. The CDR3 spans 14 residues. CDR1 SNHLY and CDR2 FYNGKV come from the germline V gene (reference sequence). Trimming cost V 4 bases and J 4 bases, with 8 bases left between them. This CDR3 reads CASSSGQYNSPLYF. The sequenced CDR3 bases are TGTGCCAGCAGCTCGGGACAATATAATTCGCCCCTCTAC.

Concerning this clone itself: Genes and germline are mouse. The part of the CDR3 DNA that was read is TGTGCCAGCAGCCGGGGACAGACCTATGCTGAGCAGTTC. It encodes CASSRGQTYAEQF. The entire CDR3 protein reads CASSRGQTYAEQFF. The chain combines TRBV26 with TRBJ2-1, with TRBD1 matching over 7 bases. The read stops 1 residue short of the end of the CDR3; the missing end is completed from the germline J gene. The CDR3 extends over 14 amino acids. Trimming removed 6 bases from V and 3 bases from J; junction bases left unmatched: 5. CDR1 is KGHPV, CDR2 FQNQEV, per germline (reference sequence).

In this sample, this clone turned up a few times. Gene and germline names: mouse. The CDR3 end falls 1 residue outside the read, so it is completed with the germline J gene. This chain joins TRBV26 and TRBJ1-3; D remains unclear. The CDR3 spans 14 residues. CDR1 is KGHPV and CDR2 is FQNQEV in the germline V gene (reference sequence). Between the trimmed V and J ends, which lost 4 bases and 0 bases, there was a span of 7 bases. The CDR3 protein is CASSPGYSGNTLYF. The part of the CDR3 DNA that was read is TGTGCCAGCAGTCCCGGGTATTCTGGAAATACGCTCTAT.

As concerns this clone: Gene names are mouse gene names. The CDR3 end falls 1 residue outside the read, so it is completed with the germline J gene. J is TRBJ1-1 and V is TRBV13-1; 8 bases match TRBD1. V was clipped by 4 bases and J by 1 base; unmatched bases: 6. The CDR3 loop spans 15 amino acids. The germline V gene encodes CDR1 NSHNY and CDR2 SYGAGN. The covered CDR3 bases are TGTGCCAGCAGTCCCGGACAGGGAGGAAACACAGAAGTCTTC. Translated: CASSPGQGGNTEVF. The whole CDR3 protein is CASSPGQGGNTEVFF.